The entry that follows covers one T cell receptor beta chain sequence. Its specific antigen is unknown. No much larger clonotype is one base removed from it; base qualities were not supplied. This entry comes from a study of shared clonotypes between healthy human individuals (dated by TCRdb to the early 2020s). Regarding the study in general: A couple of women and three men aged 18 to 49 years were included in the cohort. Per donor, three plates each were used for CD4 naive and CD4 memory, two for CD8 naive, and one for CD8 memory. To estimate repertoire size and how much clonotypes are shared between individuals, the study performed deep sequencing of blood TCR repertoires from about five healthy adults. Different laboratories and diverse techniques were used to prepare libraries and sequence TCR repertoires, to increase sequencing depth and limit assay-specific biases. Each donor's leukapheresis produced roughly between about 0.9 and 9.5 billion PBMCs.

Donors were healthy HIV-negative adults with no recently reported acute infections or vaccinations. Only Caucasian adults living in Nashville, Tennessee, USA were represented among the donors. CD4+ T cells were enriched through magnetic negative selection, after which naive cells were positively selected on CD45RA and the remaining negative fraction served as the memory subset. After blood collection by leukapheresis, PBMCs were isolated using Ficoll-Histopaque density gradient centrifugation and then cryopreserved in the vapor phase of liquid nitrogen. Purity and quantity of every magnetically sorted T cell population were checked by analytical flow cytometry. From each sorted fraction, genomic DNA was isolated and quantified by UV absorbance on a Nanodrop 2000c. Using the deep immunoSEQ assay, TCR CDR3 regions were amplified from genomic DNA by multiplex PCR. Extracted genomic DNA from each cell subset was distributed evenly across all wells of several immunoSEQ 96-well plates, and each plate was treated as a replicate. For sorted subsets, approximately 190 ng of genomic DNA, equivalent to 30,000 or so T cell genomes, went into each replicate PCR. The purified libraries were quantified using a Qubit 3.0 fluorometer, sized with a Bioanalyzer 2100, and then quantified again using the KAPA Library Quantification kit. Every immunoSEQ 96-well plate was sequenced on a separate single-read 150-cycle Illumina NextSeq 550 flow cell. In the original analysis: Because the immunoSEQ output held only junctional sequences and lacked quality scores, the filtering could not match the filtering applied to full-length reads. Sequences were annotated with PyIR, a Python wrapper for IgBLAST v1.9, and V/J genes and CDR3 were assigned using IMGT germline references. Reads were removed for weak V/J assignments (E-value above 1e-6), missing CDR3, stop codons, out-of-frame junctions, or ambiguous translated residues. A V3J clonotype was defined by an identical inferred V gene, J gene, and CDR3 amino acid sequence. To compute the percentage overlap between repertoires, the number of shared unique clonotypes was divided by the size of the smaller repertoire. Repertoire richness was assessed with RTK rarefaction, the Chao1 estimator, and Recon v2.1 estimates of unobserved clonotypes. Generation probabilities were computed with OLGA for all TCRbeta clonotypes obtained by the gDNA method from several donors. TCRdb retrieved this table from immuneACCESS and kept in-frame rearrangements only. Not all clones are present; in checked studies, unresolved V genes account for under half, and no reason is known for the remainder. The V and J calls and the clone size are those of that table, but D and trimming were determined from the DNA. Counted in this sample were over 1.5 million clones; 95% to 99% of them appeared once. 0.4% to 0.45% of the sample rests with the top ten.

Reading from cysteine to phenylalanine, the CDR3 counts 16 amino acids. Only CDR3 DNA is held: 48 bases, read in frame from base 1. Via the germline V gene, CDR1 is KGHSH and CDR2 LQKENI. V trim: 4 bases; J trim: 6 bases; unmatched bases: 11. Overall results and qualifications from the work: Naive subsets generally had larger estimated clonotype richness than memory subsets did. Sharing across a few donors was observed for 4.5% to 6.5% of naive CD4, over 3% of naive CD8, 2% to 2.5% of memory CD4, and about 0.38% of memory CD8 clonotypes. Pairwise subsampling indicated that sequencing depth was expected to affect the degree of clonotype sharing among donors. Incomplete sequencing was indicated by rarefaction of sorted-subset datasets, despite the large sequencing depth. Compared with non-shared clonotypes, clonotypes shared by all four sorted-subset donors had higher generation probabilities. Sampling was limited to blood, and TCR repertoires in tissue likely differ from TCR repertoires in blood. Because the study included a small number of donors, the genetic and exposure-history diversity represented was limited.

The sample was naive CD4+ T cells sorted from blood. Sample cell subset or site, as interpreted from the label and publication: CD45RA+ positively selected. This receptor was obtained from a man younger than 45 in good health. The V and J segments used are TRBV18 and TRBJ1-2, with 10 central nucleotides matching TRBD1. For the CDR3, the sequence is CASSRSNSGTGDGYTF. The DNA is as follows: TGTGCCAGCTCACGATCAAACTCCGGGACAGGGGATGGCTACACCTTC.